This is a list of T cell receptor beta chains from one sample in a study of T cell repertoires in cytomegalovirus infection. No cognate antigen is known for these TCRs. TCRdb independently ran MiXCR on the reads; one entry per CDR3 protein. The sample carries over 40,000 distinct CDR3 sequences, nearly 20% recorded once. Sequencing used CD8+ T cells from cultured PBMCs, obtained from culture after CMV antigen stimulation. The receptors shown here come from a human donor in good health (CMV status not recorded). Some clones in this sample may be carry-over from other donors' samples. CDR3s include the opening cysteine and the closing phenylalanine or tryptophan. A D gene is named only where the DNA matches it firmly. Clone size is given for some rows only: seen once, a few or many times, or a class if the clone is expanded.

TRBV2,few,TRBD1,TRBJ1-3,TGTGCCAGCAGCGACAGGGCTGTCGGAAACACCATATATTTT,CASSDRAVGNTIYF
TRBV12-3/TRBV12-4,few,TRBD1,TRBJ2-2,TGTGCCAGCAACTCCAGGGGGCGGAGGGAGCTGTTTTTT,CASNSRGRRELFF
TRBV11-2,.,.,TRBJ1-2,TGTGCCAGCAGCTTACCAGGGGAAAGTGGCTACACCTTC,CASSLPGESGYTF
TRBV28,.,.,TRBJ1-1,TGTGCCAGCAGTTTCAGGGAGGGGACTGAAGCTTTCTTT,CASSFREGTEAFF
TRBV7-2,few,TRBD2,TRBJ2-1,TGTGCCAGCAGCTCTCTAGCGGGGGGGCCCAATGAGCAGTTCTTC,CASSSLAGGPNEQFF
TRBV5-4,.,TRBD1,TRBJ2-2,TGTGCCAGCAGCTTACAGGGGCCTCCCGGGGAGCTGTTTTTT,CASSLQGPPGELFF
TRBV12-3/TRBV12-4,many,TRBD1,TRBJ1-2,TGTGCCAGCAGTTCCGACAGGGCCAGCTATGGCTACACCTTC,CASSSDRASYGYTF
TRBV27,.,.,TRBJ1-2,TGTGCCAGCAGTGTAGATCCGCTCTATGGCTACACCTTC,CASSVDPLYGYTF
TRBV5-4,few,.,TRBJ2-7,TGTGCCAGCAGCTTTGGAGAAAACTACGAGCAGTACTTC,CASSFGENYEQYF
TRBV12-3/TRBV12-4,few,.,TRBJ2-3,TGTGCCAGCACCCTGGGGCGGACCCTTATCCAAAATACTGATACGCAGTATTTT,CASTLGRTLIQNTDTQYF
TRBV7-9,many,.,TRBJ2-1,TGTGCCAGCAGCTCCATCCTAGCGATGAGGGTCTATGAGCAGTTCTTC,CASSSILAMRVYEQFF
TRBV7-6,few,TRBD2,TRBJ2-1,TGTGCCAGCAGCCCGGGGGGAACCCACAATGAGCAGTTCTTC,CASSPGGTHNEQFF
TRBV23-1,few,TRBD2,TRBJ2-3,TGCGCCAGCGAGCCACCGGGGAGGGATGAGAACACAGATACGCAGTATTTT,CASEPPGRDENTDTQYF
TRBV9,few,TRBD1,TRBJ1-1,TGTGCCAGCAGCTTGGGACAGGGCGGCACTGAAGCTTTCTTT,CASSLGQGGTEAFF
TRBV27,.,.,TRBJ2-7,TGTGCCAGCAGTATCTCGGGGCGCTACTCCTACGAGCAGTACTTC,CASSISGRYSYEQYF
TRBV27,many,TRBD1,TRBJ2-7,TGTGCCAGCCTTCCCGGGACAGGGGACCCCTACGAGCAGTACTTC,CASLPGTGDPYEQYF
TRBV10-3,few,.,TRBJ1-1,TGTGCCATCAGTGAGAAAAGGTACGGGTCCCAAGCTTTCTTT,CAISEKRYGSQAFF
TRBV29-1,many,TRBD1,TRBJ1-2,TGCAGCGCCTACGGATTACAGGGGCTCCGCGGCTATGGCTACACCTTC,CSAYGLQGLRGYGYTF
TRBV7-2,many,TRBD1,TRBJ2-2,TGTGCCAGCAGCACAGGACAGGGGGCTGGCGGGGAGCTGTTTTTT,CASSTGQGAGGELFF
TRBV29-1,.,.,TRBJ2-2,TGCAGCGTTGAAAGACAGGAGAACACCGGGGAGCTGTTTTTT,CSVERQENTGELFF
TRBV12-3/TRBV12-4,many,.,TRBJ1-1,TGTGCCAGCAGGACTCAGGGAGGTTACACTGAAGCTTTCTTT,CASRTQGGYTEAFF
TRBV23-1,many,.,TRBJ1-1,TGCGCCAGCAGTCAATTGGGTTCGGACAGATCTATGCGGGCTTTCTTT,CASSQLGSDRSMRAFF
TRBV12-3/TRBV12-4,many,.,TRBJ2-3,TGTGCCAGCAGTTTCCCCGGGGAAGCAGATACGCAGTATTTT,CASSFPGEADTQYF
TRBV7-9,few,.,TRBJ2-3,TGTGCCAGCAGCTTAGCAAGCCAACACGATACGCAGTATTTT,CASSLASQHDTQYF
TRBV7-8,few,.,TRBJ2-1,TGTGCCAGCAGCTTAGAGGGCAGCCACAATGAGCAGTTCTTC,CASSLEGSHNEQFF
TRBV9,many,.,TRBJ1-6,TGTGCCAGCAGCGTAGGTGGGGGTGATTCACCCCTCCACTTT,CASSVGGGDSPLHF
TRBV27,many,.,TRBJ1-6,TGTGCCACGTCGGACAGCTCCTATAATTCACCCCTCCACTTT,CATSDSSYNSPLHF